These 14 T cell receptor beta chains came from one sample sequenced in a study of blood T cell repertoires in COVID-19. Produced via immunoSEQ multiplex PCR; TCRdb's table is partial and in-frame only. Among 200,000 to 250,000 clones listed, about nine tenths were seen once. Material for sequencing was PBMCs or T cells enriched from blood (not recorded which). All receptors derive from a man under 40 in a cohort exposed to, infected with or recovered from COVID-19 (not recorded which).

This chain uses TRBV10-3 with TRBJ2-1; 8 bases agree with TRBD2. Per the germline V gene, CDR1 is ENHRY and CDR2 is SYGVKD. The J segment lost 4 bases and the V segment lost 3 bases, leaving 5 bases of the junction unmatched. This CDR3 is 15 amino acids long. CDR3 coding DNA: TGTGCCATCAGTGAACCAGCGGGAGCTTACAATGAGCAGTTCTTC. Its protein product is CAISEPAGAYNEQFF.

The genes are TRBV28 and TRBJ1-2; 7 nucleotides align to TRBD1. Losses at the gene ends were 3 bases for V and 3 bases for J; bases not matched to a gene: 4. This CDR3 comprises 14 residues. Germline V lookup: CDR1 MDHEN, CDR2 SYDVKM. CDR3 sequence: CASSFRDSDYGYTF. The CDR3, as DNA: TGTGCCAGCAGTTTTCGGGACAGTGACTATGGCTACACCTTC.

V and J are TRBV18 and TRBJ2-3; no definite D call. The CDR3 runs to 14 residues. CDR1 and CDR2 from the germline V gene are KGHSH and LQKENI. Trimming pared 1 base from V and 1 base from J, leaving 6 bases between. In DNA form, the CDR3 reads TGTGCCAGCTCACCACGCACTCGCACAGATACGCAGTATTTT. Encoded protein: CASSPRTRTDTQYF.

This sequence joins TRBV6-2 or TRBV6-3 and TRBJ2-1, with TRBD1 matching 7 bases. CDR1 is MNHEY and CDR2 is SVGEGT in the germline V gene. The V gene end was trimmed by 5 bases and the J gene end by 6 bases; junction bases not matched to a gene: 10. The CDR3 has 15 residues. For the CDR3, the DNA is TGTGCCAGCAGTCCGACCAACAGGGGAAGCAATGAGCAGTTCTTC. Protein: CASSPTNRGSNEQFF.

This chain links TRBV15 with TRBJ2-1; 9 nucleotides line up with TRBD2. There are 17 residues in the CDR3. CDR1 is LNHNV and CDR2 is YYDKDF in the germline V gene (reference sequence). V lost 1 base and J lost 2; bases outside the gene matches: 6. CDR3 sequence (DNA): TGTGCCACCAGCAGAGGTCCTAGCGGGACCACCTACAATGAGCAGTTCTTC. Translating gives CATSRGPSGTTYNEQFF.

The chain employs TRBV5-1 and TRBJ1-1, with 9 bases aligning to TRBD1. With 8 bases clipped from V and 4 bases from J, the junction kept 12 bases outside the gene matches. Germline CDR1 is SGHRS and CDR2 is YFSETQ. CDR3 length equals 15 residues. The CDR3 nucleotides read TGCGCCAGTAGGACAGGGGTTGTCGTGGCCACTGAAGCTTTCTTT. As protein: CASRTGVVVATEAFF.

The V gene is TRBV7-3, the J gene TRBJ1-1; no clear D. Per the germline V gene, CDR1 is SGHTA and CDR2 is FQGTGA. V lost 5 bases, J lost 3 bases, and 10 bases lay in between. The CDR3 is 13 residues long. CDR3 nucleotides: TGTGCCAGCAGCCAAGACACTGACACTGAAGCTTTCTTT. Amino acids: CASSQDTDTEAFF.

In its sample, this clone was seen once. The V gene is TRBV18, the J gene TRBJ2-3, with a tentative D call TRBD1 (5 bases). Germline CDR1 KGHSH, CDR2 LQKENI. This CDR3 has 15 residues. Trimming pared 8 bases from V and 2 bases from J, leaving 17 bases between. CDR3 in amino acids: CASDTGPPITDTQYF. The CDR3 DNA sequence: TGTGCCAGCGACACAGGTCCCCCAATCACAGATACGCAGTATTTT.

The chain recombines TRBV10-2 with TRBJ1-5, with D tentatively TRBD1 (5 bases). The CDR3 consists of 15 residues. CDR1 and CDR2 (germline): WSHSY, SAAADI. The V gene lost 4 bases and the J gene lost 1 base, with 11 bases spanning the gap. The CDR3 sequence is CASSVEEGSNQPQHF. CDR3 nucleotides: TGCGCCAGCAGTGTTGAGGAGGGGAGCAATCAGCCCCAGCATTTT.

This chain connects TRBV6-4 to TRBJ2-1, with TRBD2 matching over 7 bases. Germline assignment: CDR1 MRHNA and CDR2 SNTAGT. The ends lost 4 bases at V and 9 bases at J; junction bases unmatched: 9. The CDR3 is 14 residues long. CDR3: CASSVTSRMGEQFF. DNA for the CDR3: TGTGCCAGCAGTGTGACTAGCAGGATGGGTGAGCAGTTCTTC.

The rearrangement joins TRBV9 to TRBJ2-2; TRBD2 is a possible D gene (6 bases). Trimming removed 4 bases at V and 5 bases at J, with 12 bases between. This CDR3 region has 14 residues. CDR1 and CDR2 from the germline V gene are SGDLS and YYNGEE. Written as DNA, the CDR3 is TGTGCCAGCAGCATGGGACTTGAAACCGGGGAGCTGTTTTTT. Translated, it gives CASSMGLETGELFF.

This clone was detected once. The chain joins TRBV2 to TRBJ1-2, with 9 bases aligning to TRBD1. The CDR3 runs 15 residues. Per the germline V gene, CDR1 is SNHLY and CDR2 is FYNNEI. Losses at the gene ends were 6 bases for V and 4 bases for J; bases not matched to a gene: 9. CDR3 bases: TGTGCCAGCAGGGCGCCGGGACAGGGTCGCTATGGCTACACCTTC. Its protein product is CASRAPGQGRYGYTF.

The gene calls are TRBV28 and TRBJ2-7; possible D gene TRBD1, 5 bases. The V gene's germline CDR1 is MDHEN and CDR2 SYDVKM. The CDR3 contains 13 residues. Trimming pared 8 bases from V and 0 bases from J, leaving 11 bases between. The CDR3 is CASFTDSSYEQYF. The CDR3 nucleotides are TGTGCCAGCTTCACAGACAGCTCCTACGAGCAGTACTTC.

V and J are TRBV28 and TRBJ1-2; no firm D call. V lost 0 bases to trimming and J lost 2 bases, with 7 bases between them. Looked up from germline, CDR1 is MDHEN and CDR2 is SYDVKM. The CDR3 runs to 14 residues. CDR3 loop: CASSLWAKNYGYTF. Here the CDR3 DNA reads TGTGCCAGCAGTTTATGGGCAAAGAACTATGGCTACACCTTC.